This passage covers 18 T cell receptor beta chains from one sample sequenced in a study of shared clonotypes between healthy human individuals. Repertoires were generated with immunoSEQ multiplex PCR, while TCRdb's copy carries only in-frame clones and drops some. The sample has some 2 million clones, roughly 95% seen once. The sequenced sample consisted of naive CD4+ T cells sorted from blood. Subset noted: CD45RA+ positively selected. The receptors were gathered from a man younger than 30 in good health.

This clone has at least ten counts. This chain joins TRBV29-1 and TRBJ2-7; TRBD1 matches at 9 bases. Germline-derived CDR1 and CDR2 are SQVTM and ANQGSEA. V lost 2 bases to trimming and J lost 4 bases; unmatched junction nucleotides: 3. The CDR3 consists of 13 residues. CDR3: CSVEWDRDYEQYF. DNA of the CDR3: TGCAGCGTTGAATGGGACAGGGATTACGAGCAGTACTTC.

The chain carries TRBV10-1 and TRBJ2-7; 11 nucleotides match TRBD2. The germline V gene encodes CDR1 WNHNN and CDR2 SYGVQD (reference sequence). There are 14 residues in the CDR3. V lost 6 bases to trimming and J lost 5 bases; unmatched junction nucleotides: 6. DNA of the CDR3: TGCGCCAGCAGCACTAGCGGGAGTAGAAACGAGCAGTACTTC. Translating gives CASSTSGSRNEQYF.

With regard to this clone: Other DNA sequences in this specimen translate into the identical CDR3. This chain connects TRBV9 to TRBJ1-2; D is perhaps TRBD1 (5 bases). The CDR3 is 14 residues long. Germline V gene sequence: CDR1 SGDLS, CDR2 YYNGEE. V lost 0 bases to trimming and J lost 4 bases, with 10 bases between them. The CDR3 spells CASSVDRDFYGYTF. CDR3 sequence (DNA): TGTGCCAGCAGCGTAGATCGGGACTTCTATGGCTACACCTTC.

CDR3 loop: CASSEAVTGVSYNSPLHF. The CDR3 region has the DNA TGTGCCAGCAGTGAAGCTGTGACAGGAGTCTCCTATAATTCACCCCTCCACTTT. The chain uses TRBV2 and TRBJ1-6, with TRBD1 as a possible D gene (6 bases). V dropped 0 bases and J dropped 0 bases, with 12 bases sitting between them. The CDR3 runs 18 residues. Germline-derived CDR1 and CDR2 are SNHLY and FYNNEI.

The table lists this clone with a count of one. The V call is TRBV6-6, the J call TRBJ1-2; the D gene is possibly TRBD1 (6 bases). CDR1 and CDR2 (germline): MNHNY, SVGAGI (reference sequence). This CDR3 has 15 amino acids. V lost 6 bases, J lost 6 bases, and 20 bases lay in between. CDR3 nucleotide sequence: TGTGCCAGCAGATTATCCATGACAGGAGAGGATGGCTACACCTTC. Protein product: CASRLSMTGEDGYTF.

The rearrangement joins TRBV11-2 to TRBJ2-2; 10 bases agree with TRBD1. V lost 1 base and J lost 7; bases outside the gene matches: 6. The CDR3 extends over 16 amino acids. Germline assignment: CDR1 SGHAT and CDR2 FQNNGV. The CDR3 here is CASSLAAGQGLGELFF. The CDR3 DNA sequence: TGTGCCAGCAGCTTAGCGGCGGGACAGGGGCTCGGGGAGCTGTTTTTT.

The CDR3, as DNA: TGTGCCAGCAGCTTAGATGTACAGGGAGTGAACTTCGCCGAGCAGTACTTC. It yields the protein CASSLDVQGVNFAEQYF. The genes are TRBV7-6 and TRBJ2-7; maybe TRBD1 (6 bases). This CDR3 spans 17 amino acids. V was pared by 1 base and J by 6 bases, with 22 bases between. Germline CDR1 is SGHVS and CDR2 is FNYEAQ.

With regard to this clone: Other DNA sequences in the sample encode the same CDR3. The chain combines TRBV6-5 with TRBJ2-7, with D uncertain. V lost 0 bases and J 3 bases, leaving 6 bases between the germline ends. This CDR3 has 13 amino acids. The germline gives CDR1 MNHEY, CDR2 SVGAGI. The CDR3 loop reads CASSYSDGYEQYF. As DNA, the CDR3 is TGTGCCAGCAGTTACTCGGACGGCTACGAGCAGTACTTC.

The V and J genes are TRBV6-5 and TRBJ2-3; possible D gene TRBD2, 6 bases. The CDR3 sequence is 13 residues long. V lost 6 bases and J lost 3, with 10 bases in between. Germline CDR1 reads MNHEY; CDR2 reads SVGAGI. The CDR3 region is CASRSRGTDTQYF. CDR3 sequence (DNA): TGTGCCAGCAGAAGTCGGGGGACAGATACGCAGTATTTT.

This clone has just one count. The chain links TRBV27 to TRBJ2-3, with TRBD1 matching 7 bases. The germline V gene encodes CDR1 MNHEY and CDR2 SMNVEV (reference sequence). The CDR3 extends over 16 amino acids. Trimming took 3 bases from V and 4 from J; bases not matched to a gene: 10. CDR3 DNA: TGTGCCAGCAGTTTGCTGATGACAGGGACCCCAGATACGCAGTATTTT. Residues: CASSLLMTGTPDTQYF.

The chain is built from TRBV5-6 and TRBJ2-4; D is undetermined. Germline V gene sequence: CDR1 SGHDT, CDR2 YYEEEE. The CDR3 has 14 residues. Trimming cost V 0 bases and J 9 bases, with 13 bases left between them. In DNA, the CDR3 is TGTGCCAGCAGCTTGGAGAGTGTAGGAGTCATTCAGTACTTC. As protein: CASSLESVGVIQYF.

The V and J genes are TRBV10-1 and TRBJ1-5; TRBD1 matches at 9 bases. V gave up 6 bases and J gave up 4 bases; unmatched junction bases: 13. Looked up from germline, CDR1 is WNHNN and CDR2 is SYGVQD (reference sequence). This CDR3 has 17 residues. In nucleotides, the CDR3 is TGCGCCAGCAGCCCGTTCACCGGGACAGGGCCGAATCAGCCCCAGCATTTT. It codes for CASSPFTGTGPNQPQHF.

This clone was counted a single time. The chain has TRBV5-1 and TRBJ1-4; maybe TRBD1 (6 bases). The germline V gene encodes CDR1 SGHRS and CDR2 YFSETQ. Trimming stripped 2 bases from V and 8 bases from J, with 13 bases between. The CDR3 spans 14 residues. CDR3 loop: CASSFGQTREKLFF. The CDR3 bases are TGCGCCAGCAGCTTCGGACAGACCCGGGAAAAACTGTTTTTT.

CDR3 nucleotides: TGTGCCAGCACCCGAGAATCGACAGGTAGCAATCAGCCCCAGCATTTT. It yields the protein CASTRESTGSNQPQHF. J is TRBJ1-5 and V is TRBV6-6; TRBD1 is a possible D gene (6 bases). The germline CDR1 and CDR2 sequences are MNHNY and SVGAGI (reference sequence). The germline V and J ends were trimmed by 7 bases and 0 bases, with 16 bases remaining between them. The CDR3 consists of 16 residues.

The CDR3, as DNA: TGCGCCAGCAGCCTAGGACAGGGGAGCTCCTATAATTCACCCCTCCACTTT. The encoded protein is CASSLGQGSSYNSPLHF. This chain joins TRBV4-1 and TRBJ1-6, with 9 bases matching TRBD1. Looked up from germline, CDR1 is MGHRA and CDR2 is YSYEKL. With V trimmed by 4 bases and J by 0 bases, 4 bases remained unmatched. This CDR3 region has 17 residues.

The chain recombines TRBV9 with TRBJ2-1, with TRBD2 as a possible D gene (6 bases). Germline V gene data show CDR1 as SGDLS and CDR2 as YYNGEE. V dropped 0 bases and J dropped 0 bases, with 13 bases sitting between them. The CDR3 length is 17 residues. The CDR3 loop is CASSVDVRGFSYNEQFF. The CDR3 nucleotides are TGTGCCAGCAGCGTAGACGTGCGGGGCTTCTCCTACAATGAGCAGTTCTTC.

The CDR3 protein is CSARLKDEQYF. CDR3 DNA: TGCAGTGCTAGACTGAAGGACGAGCAGTACTTC. The chain joins TRBV20-1 to TRBJ2-7; D gene uncertain. V was clipped by 2 bases and J by 5 bases, with 7 bases between them. The germline V gene encodes CDR1 DFQATT and CDR2 SNEGSKA (reference sequence). This CDR3 contains 11 residues.

This chain uses TRBV6-1 with TRBJ2-7; D is possibly TRBD2 (6 bases). The CDR3 has 15 amino acids. The V end lost 3 bases, the J end lost 2 bases, and 14 bases lay between the germline ends. The germline V gene has CDR1 MNHNS and CDR2 SASEGT. This CDR3 is CASSDARGDPYEQYF. The CDR3 bases are TGTGCCAGCAGTGACGCGCGGGGTGATCCCTACGAGCAGTACTTC.